Presented here are 15 T cell receptor beta chains from one specimen sequenced in a study of blood T cell repertoires in COVID-19. Assay used: immunoSEQ multiplex PCR; TCRdb lists only in-frame clones, some missing. Counted here are some 150,000 clones, approximately 80% occurring once; the ten biggest clones make up 1.5% to 2%. The sample was PBMCs or T cells enriched from blood (not recorded which). Source of these receptors: a woman under 30 who had been exposed to COVID-19.

This clone is a singleton in its sample. The chain links TRBV3-1 (or the pseudogene TRBV3-2) to TRBJ1-2; D unresolved. Germline CDR1 reads LGHDT; CDR2 reads YNNKEL (reference sequence). Trimming took 1 base from V and 4 from J, leaving 10 bases between them. The CDR3 runs to 14 residues. CDR3 DNA: TGTGCCAGCAGCCAAGGGAACAGCCTCTATGGCTACACCTTC. It is translated as CASSQGNSLYGYTF.

This clone was seen only a few times. The CDR3 DNA follows: TGTGCCAGTCGCCCGGGACAGGGAAGTCAGCCCCAGCATTTT. Translating it yields CASRPGQGSQPQHF. This sequence joins TRBV28 and TRBJ1-5; 9 bases match TRBD1. CDR1 is MDHEN, CDR2 SYDVKM, per germline. V gave up 9 bases and J gave up 6 bases; unmatched junction bases: 9. The length of the CDR3 is 14 residues. The whole variable domain, remainder taken from reference TRBV28 and TRBJ1-5, is DVKVTQSSRYLVKRTGEKVFLECVQDMDHENMFWYRQDPGLGLRLIYFSYDVKMKEKGDIPEGYSVSREKKERFSLILESASTNQTSMYLCASRPGQGSQPQHFGDGTRLSIL.

This chain uses TRBV25-1 with TRBJ2-4; TRBD2 is a possible D gene (5 bases). The CDR3 sequence is 15 residues long. With 2 bases removed from V and 8 bases from J, the gap between germline ends came to 16 bases. Germline V lookup: CDR1 MGHDK, CDR2 SYGVNS. CDR3 sequence reads: CASSEIPGSEDIQYF. In nucleotides, the CDR3 is TGTGCCAGCAGTGAAATTCCGGGGAGCGAGGACATTCAGTACTTC.

The V call is TRBV3-1 (or the pseudogene TRBV3-2), the J call TRBJ1-4, with D perhaps TRBD1 (5 bases). The V end lost 3 bases, the J end lost 7 bases, and 15 bases lay between the germline ends. This CDR3 is 15 amino acids long. Germline CDR1 and CDR2: LGHDT and YNNKEL (reference sequence). The CDR3 DNA reads TGTGCCAGCAGCCACCCCGGGGGGGTGGGTGAAAAACTGTTTTTT. Translated, it gives CASSHPGGVGEKLFF.

The gene calls are TRBV19 and TRBJ2-1, with no clear D. V was shortened by 5 bases and J by 4 bases, with 21 bases between the two germline ends. There are 17 residues in the CDR3. Germline CDR1 LNHDA, CDR2 SQIVND (reference sequence). CDR3 nucleotides: TGTGCCAGTAGTGCCTCGCCGGAGAGGATCTCTTACAATGAGCAGTTCTTC. Amino acid sequence: CASSASPERISYNEQFF.

V and J are TRBV29-1 and TRBJ2-3; D gene unclear. Trimming left V 1 base short and J 0 bases short, with 11 bases between. From germline, CDR1 is SQVTM and CDR2 ANQGSEA. CDR3 length equals 15 residues. The CDR3 sequence is CSVEVWQDSTDTQYF. The CDR3 bases are TGCAGCGTTGAAGTTTGGCAGGATAGCACAGATACGCAGTATTTT.

The chain is built from TRBV5-1 and TRBJ1-6; no clear D. V lost 0 bases to trimming and J lost 4 bases, with 8 bases between them. The CDR3 is made up of 15 amino acids. CDR1 SGHRS and CDR2 YFSETQ come from the germline V gene. The CDR3 protein is CASSLDGGYNSPLHF. The CDR3 DNA reads as TGCGCCAGCAGCTTGGATGGCGGGTATAATTCACCCCTCCACTTT. The full variable domain, with the rest looked up from reference TRBV5-1 and TRBJ1-6, is KAGVTQTPRYLIKTRGQQVTLSCSPISGHRSVSWYQQTPGQGLQFLFEYFSETQRNKGNFPGRFSGRQFSNSRSEMNVSTLELGDSALYLCASSLDGGYNSPLHFGNGTRLTVT.

V gene TRBV6-1 combines with J gene TRBJ2-3; 7 bases agree with TRBD2. Germline-derived CDR1 and CDR2 are MNHNS and SASEGT. With V trimmed by 2 bases and J by 0 bases, 8 bases remained unmatched. The CDR3 is 17 amino acids. CDR3 region: CASSETPGGGSTDTQYF. The CDR3 DNA sequence: TGTGCCAGCAGTGAAACGCCGGGGGGAGGTAGCACAGATACGCAGTATTTT.

V and J are TRBV28 and TRBJ1-3; the match to TRBD1 covers 7 bases. Germline values: CDR1 MDHEN, CDR2 SYDVKM. The CDR3 totals 14 residues. The V gene end was trimmed by 3 bases and the J gene end by 4 bases; junction bases not matched to a gene: 3. The CDR3 DNA sequence: TGTGCCAGCAGTTTCGGGACAGCCGGAAACACCATATATTTT. Translation: CASSFGTAGNTIYF.

The J gene is TRBJ1-4, the V gene TRBV6-5; maybe TRBD1 (6 bases). The germline CDR1 and CDR2 sequences are MNHEY and SVGAGI. This CDR3 is built from 14 residues. V was trimmed by 8 bases and J by 8 bases, leaving 18 bases between them. The CDR3 DNA reads TGTGCCAGCTCCGTAAGGGGGTTTGGCGAAAAACTGTTTTTT. It encodes CASSVRGFGEKLFF.

The chain employs TRBV11-3 and TRBJ2-2, with 7 bases lining up with TRBD1. The CDR3 loop spans 16 amino acids. Per germline, CDR1 SGHNT and CDR2 YENEEA. With 5 bases clipped from V and 0 bases from J, the junction kept 6 bases outside the gene matches. DNA for the CDR3: TGTGCCAGCAGCACCCGACAGGGCGCGAACACCGGGGAGCTGTTTTTT. Translated: CASSTRQGANTGELFF.

V usage is TRBV28 and J usage is TRBJ1-1, with D tentatively TRBD1 (5 bases). Between the trimmed V and J ends, which lost 4 bases and 4 bases, there was a span of 22 bases. The germline V gene encodes CDR1 MDHEN and CDR2 SYDVKM. This CDR3 comprises 17 residues. The CDR3: CASSSPASGSGGTEAFF. For the CDR3, the DNA is TGTGCCAGCAGTTCCCCGGCTTCTGGCAGCGGGGGCACTGAAGCTTTCTTT.

The V call is TRBV11-2, the J call TRBJ2-7; 10 nucleotides align to TRBD1. V was pared by 5 bases and J by 4 bases, with 11 bases of the junction left unmatched. The CDR3 loop spans 16 amino acids. Per germline, CDR1 SGHAT and CDR2 FQNNGV. For the CDR3, the DNA is TGTGCCAGCAGCCTGAGGCCGGGACAGGGGTTTTACGAGCAGTACTTC. Translating gives CASSLRPGQGFYEQYF.

CDR3 residues: CAWSVQDTQYF. The CDR3 DNA reads TGTGCCTGGAGTGTACAAGATACGCAGTATTTT. The J gene is TRBJ2-3, the V gene TRBV30; D unclear. Between the trimmed V and J ends, which lost 0 bases and 5 bases, there was a span of 3 bases. This CDR3 region has 11 residues. Germline V gene data show CDR1 as GTSNPN and CDR2 as SVGIG (reference sequence).

This clone was seen a few times. This chain joins TRBV12-2 and TRBJ2-3; the listed D gene, TRBD2, was not tested against the DNA. TRBV12-2 is shown as a pseudogene. This CDR3 contains 19 residues. CDR3 loop: CASRPRGSGRALGTDTQYF. In DNA form, the CDR3 reads TGTGCAAGTCGCCCTAGAGGTAGCGGGAGAGCTCTAGGCACAGATACGCAGTATTTT.